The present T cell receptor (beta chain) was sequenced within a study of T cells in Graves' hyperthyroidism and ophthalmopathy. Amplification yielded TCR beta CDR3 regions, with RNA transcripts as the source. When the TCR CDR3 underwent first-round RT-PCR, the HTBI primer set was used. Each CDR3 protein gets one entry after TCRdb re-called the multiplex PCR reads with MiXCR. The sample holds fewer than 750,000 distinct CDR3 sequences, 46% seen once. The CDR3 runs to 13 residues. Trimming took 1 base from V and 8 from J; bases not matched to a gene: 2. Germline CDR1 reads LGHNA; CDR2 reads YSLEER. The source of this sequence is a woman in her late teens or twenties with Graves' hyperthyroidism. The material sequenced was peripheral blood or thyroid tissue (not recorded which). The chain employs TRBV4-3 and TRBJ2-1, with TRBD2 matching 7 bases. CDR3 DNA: TGCGCCAGCAGCCAAGGACTAGCCGATGAGCAGTTCTTC. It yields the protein CASSQGLADEQFF.